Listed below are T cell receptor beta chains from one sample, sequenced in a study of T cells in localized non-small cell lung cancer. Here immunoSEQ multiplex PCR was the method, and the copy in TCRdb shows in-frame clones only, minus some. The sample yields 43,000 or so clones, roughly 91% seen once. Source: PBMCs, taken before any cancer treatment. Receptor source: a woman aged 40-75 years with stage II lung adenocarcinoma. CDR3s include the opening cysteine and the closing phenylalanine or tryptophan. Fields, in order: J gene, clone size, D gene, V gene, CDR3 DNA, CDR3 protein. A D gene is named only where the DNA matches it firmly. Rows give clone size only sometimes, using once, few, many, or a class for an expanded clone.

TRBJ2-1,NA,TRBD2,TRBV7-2,TGTGCCAGCAGCCAAGGAAGGACTAGCGGGGGGGTTGGTGGGAATGAGCAGTTCTTC,CASSQGRTSGGVGGNEQFF
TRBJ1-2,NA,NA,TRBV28,TGTGCCAGCAGTTTACCTTACATTCATGGCTACACCTTC,CASSLPYIHGYTF
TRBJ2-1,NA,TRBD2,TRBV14,TGTGCCAGCAGCCCTGGGACTAGCGATTACAATGAGCAGTTCTTC,CASSPGTSDYNEQFF
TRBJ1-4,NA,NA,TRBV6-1,TGTGCCAGCAGTGAGGGGGCAGGTAATGAAAAACTGTTTTTT,CASSEGAGNEKLFF
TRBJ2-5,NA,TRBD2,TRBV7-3,TGTGCCAGCAGCAGAACCGGGACTAGCGGGGGGCGCCAAGAGACCCAGTACTTC,CASSRTGTSGGRQETQYF
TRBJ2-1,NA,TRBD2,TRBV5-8,TGTGCCAGCAGCTTGTGGCGGGGGGGCTCCTACAATGAGCAGTTCTTC,CASSLWRGGSYNEQFF
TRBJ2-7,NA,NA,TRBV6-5,TGTGCCAGCAGTTTCTCGATGGCGGCTAGCTCCTACGAGCAGTACTTC,CASSFSMAASSYEQYF
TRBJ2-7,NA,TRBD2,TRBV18,TGTGCCAGCTCACCCTCATCCGGGACTAGCGGGAGACCTTACGAGCAGTACTTC,CASSPSSGTSGRPYEQYF
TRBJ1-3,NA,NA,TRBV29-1,TGCAGCGTAGCCCAGGACTCTGGAAACACCATATATTTT,CSVAQDSGNTIYF
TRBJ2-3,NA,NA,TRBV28,TGTGCCAGCAGTTCATTGGGAGCCGGGGATACGCAGTATTTT,CASSSLGAGDTQYF
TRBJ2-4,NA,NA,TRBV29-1,TGCAGCGTCAGACAGGACCTAGCCAAAAACATTCAGTACTTC,CSVRQDLAKNIQYF
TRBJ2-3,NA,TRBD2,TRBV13,TGTGCCAGCGGGACTAGCGGGAGGGATACGCAGTATTTT,CASGTSGRDTQYF
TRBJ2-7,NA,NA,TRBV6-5,TGTGCCAGCAGTTACCCCGAGGGCGCTCGGAGCCACGAGCAGTACTTC,CASSYPEGARSHEQYF
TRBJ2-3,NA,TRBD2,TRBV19,TGTGCCAGTACGAGCGGGGGATCGGATACGCAGTATTTT,CASTSGGSDTQYF
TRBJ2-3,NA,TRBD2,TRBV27,TGTGCCAGCAATGGGGGAGGGCCATTTTCAGATACGCAGTATTTT,CASNGGGPFSDTQYF
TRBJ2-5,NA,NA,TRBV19,TGTGCCAGTAGTATCAGGGGTAAAGAGACCCAGTACTTC,CASSIRGKETQYF
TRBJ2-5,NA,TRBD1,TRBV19,TGTGCCAGTAGTGTGGACAGGGAAGAGACCCAGTACTTC,CASSVDREETQYF
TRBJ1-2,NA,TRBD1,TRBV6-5,TGTGCCAGCAGTTATACAGGGGGCACTCCGGGCGGCTACACCTTC,CASSYTGGTPGGYTF
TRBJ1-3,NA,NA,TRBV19,TGTGCCAGTACCGTAAGCTCTGGAAACACCATATATTTT,CASTVSSGNTIYF
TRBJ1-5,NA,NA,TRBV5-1,TGCGCCAGCAGCAAGGGTGATAGCAATCAGCCCCAGCATTTT,CASSKGDSNQPQHF
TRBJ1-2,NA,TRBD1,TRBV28,TGTGCCAGCAGTGAGACAGGGGTAGGGGTGTATGGCTACACCTTC,CASSETGVGVYGYTF
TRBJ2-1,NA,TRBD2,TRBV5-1,TGCGCCAGCAGCATGCGGGAGGGCCGAGGGAATGAGCAGTTCTTC,CASSMREGRGNEQFF
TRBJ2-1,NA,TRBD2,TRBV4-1,TGCGCCAGCAGCCAAGGATGGACTAGCGGGACCCGTGAGCAGTTCTTC,CASSQGWTSGTREQFF
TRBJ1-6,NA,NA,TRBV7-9,TGTGCCAGCAGCGCCGGCGCCTATAATTCACCCCTCCACTTT,CASSAGAYNSPLHF
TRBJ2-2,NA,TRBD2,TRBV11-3,TGTGCCAGCAGCTTAGATCGGGGAGGGGAGGACACCGGGGAGCTGTTTTTT,CASSLDRGGEDTGELFF
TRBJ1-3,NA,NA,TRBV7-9,TGTGCCAGCAGCCCTCTGACCGATTCCTCTGGAAACACCATATATTTT,CASSPLTDSSGNTIYF
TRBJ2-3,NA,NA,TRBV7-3,TGTGCCAGCAGCTTAAAGGTCGAGGGCTTCACAGATACGCAGTATTTT,CASSLKVEGFTDTQYF
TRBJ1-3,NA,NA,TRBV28,TGTGCCAGCAGTATAGGGGGGGCATCTGGAAACACCATATATTTT,CASSIGGASGNTIYF
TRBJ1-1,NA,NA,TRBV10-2,TGCGCCAGCAGTGGGGGAGGACAGAGACTGAACACTGAAGCTTTCTTT,CASSGGGQRLNTEAFF
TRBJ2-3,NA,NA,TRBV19,TGTGCCAGTAAGGGACTCTCTAGCACAGATACGCAGTATTTT,CASKGLSSTDTQYF
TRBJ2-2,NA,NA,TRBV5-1,TGCGCCAGCAGCTTATTCCGAGGGGCCCTCCCCGGGGAGCTGTTTTTT,CASSLFRGALPGELFF
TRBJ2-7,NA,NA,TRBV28,TGTGCCAGCCACAGGGTCGGCTACGAGCAGTACTTC,CASHRVGYEQYF
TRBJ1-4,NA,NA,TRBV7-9,TGTGCCAGCAGCCCGGGGGGCCCAGGCGAAAAACTGTTTTTT,CASSPGGPGEKLFF
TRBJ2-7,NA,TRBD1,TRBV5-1,TGCGCCACCGCCAGGACAGGCGCCTACGAGCAGTACTTC,CATARTGAYEQYF
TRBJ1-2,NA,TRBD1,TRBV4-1,TGCGCCAGCAGCCCCTATACCCCGGGACAGACCAGGAGGTATGGCTACACCTTC,CASSPYTPGQTRRYGYTF
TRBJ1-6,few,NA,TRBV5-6,TGTGCCAGCGCTATACGGGCAGTTGGGAGATCACCCCTCCACTTT,CASAIRAVGRSPLHF
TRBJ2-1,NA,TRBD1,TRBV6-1,TGTGCCAGCAGTAAAGAGGTGGGGACAGCTTTCTCCAATGAGCAGTTCTTC,CASSKEVGTAFSNEQFF
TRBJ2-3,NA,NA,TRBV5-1,TGCGCCAGCAGTCGGGTCCGCACAGATACGCAGTATTTT,CASSRVRTDTQYF
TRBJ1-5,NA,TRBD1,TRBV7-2,TGTGCCAGCAGCTTAGACGGGACAGAGTATCAGCCCCAGCATTTT,CASSLDGTEYQPQHF
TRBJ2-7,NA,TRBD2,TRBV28,TGTGCCACCATTTATAGCGGGAATCCTTTCGAGCAGTACTTC,CATIYSGNPFEQYF
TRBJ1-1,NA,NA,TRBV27,TGTGCCAGCAGTCCTAGGAGGGACACTGAAGCTTTCTTT,CASSPRRDTEAFF
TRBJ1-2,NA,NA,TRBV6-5,TGTGCCAGCACCAAACAGGGACAAAGATGGTACACCTTC,CASTKQGQRWYTF
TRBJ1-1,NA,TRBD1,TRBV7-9,TGTGCCAGCAGCTTAACACCCGGGACAGACACTGAAGCTTTCTTT,CASSLTPGTDTEAFF
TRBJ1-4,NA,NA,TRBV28,TGTGCCAGCAGTTTAGGACACCTTGCAACTAATGAAAAACTGTTTTTT,CASSLGHLATNEKLFF
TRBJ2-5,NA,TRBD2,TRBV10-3,TGTGCCATCAGCCAAGGGGTAGCGGGAGGTGAGACCCAGTACTTC,CAISQGVAGGETQYF
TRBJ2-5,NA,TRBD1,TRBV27,TGTGCCAGCAGTTTTTGGGCAGGGGGCGATCAAGAGACCCAGTACTTC,CASSFWAGGDQETQYF
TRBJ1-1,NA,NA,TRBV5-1,TGCGCCAGCAGCTGGGGGGATACACACTTTATGAACACTGAAGCTTTCTTT,CASSWGDTHFMNTEAFF
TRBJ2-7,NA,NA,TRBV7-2,TGTGCCAGCAGCCCCCCAGGGATGGTAGACGAGCAGTACTTC,CASSPPGMVDEQYF
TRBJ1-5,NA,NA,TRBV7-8,TGTGCCAGCAGTCGACAGTATAGCAATCAGCCCCAGCATTTT,CASSRQYSNQPQHF